This entry lists 13 T cell receptor beta chains sequenced from one sample in a study of T cell clonality in common variable immunodeficiency. Assay: immunoSEQ multiplex PCR; the TCRdb copy retains only in-frame clones and omits some. In total the sample includes 50,000 to 60,000 clones, none of them seen once. Specimen: peripheral blood mononuclear cells. The source of these receptors is a person between 18 and 70 years old in good health.

This clone has at least ten counts. The CDR3 end is not reached by the read, which stops 3 residues before it; the germline J gene fills it in. The V call is TRBV12-3 or TRBV12-4, the J call TRBJ2-5, with D perhaps assigned TRBD1 or TRBD2 (5 bases each). This CDR3 region has 13 residues. The covered CDR3 bases are TGTGCCAGCAGTTTAGGGCAGGGAGTTACC. The encoded protein is CASSLGQGVT. The full CDR3 protein is CASSLGQGVTQYF.

This clone was seen repeatedly, ten times or more. The CDR3 end falls 3 residues outside the read, so it is completed with the germline J gene. This chain uses TRBV6-1 with TRBJ2-7; TRBD1 matches at 10 bases. Germline V gene data show CDR1 as MNHNS and CDR2 as SASEGT. V gave up 4 bases and J gave up 4 bases; unmatched junction bases: 7. This CDR3 contains 15 residues. The CDR3 bases that were read are TGTGCCAGCAGTGCTCCGGGACAGGGGTTATACGAG. Its translation: CASSAPGQGLYE. The whole CDR3 protein reads CASSAPGQGLYEQYF.

This clone has a count of ten or more. The read terminates 3 residues before the CDR3 end, so the remaining end is supplied by the germline J gene. The rearrangement links TRBV7-9 to TRBJ1-1; perhaps TRBD1 as D (5 bases). The V gene's germline CDR1 is SEHNR and CDR2 FQNEAQ (reference sequence). The V and J ends lost 10 bases and 4 bases respectively, with 13 bases between them. The CDR3 consists of 12 residues. The CDR3 protein is CAIHLGATEAFF. The sequenced part of the CDR3 DNA is TGTGCCATCCACCTTGGGGCCACTGAA.

This clone came up many times. The sequenced CDR3 bases are TGTGCCAGCAGCCTGACAGGGGGCTTCGCAGATACG. Protein sequence: CASSLTGGFADT. The entire CDR3 protein is CASSLTGGFADTQYF. The chain carries TRBV11-2 and TRBJ2-3; TRBD1 matches at 10 bases. Coverage ceases 3 residues before the CDR3 finishes, and the germline J gene fills in the end. This CDR3 spans 15 amino acids. The germline CDR1 and CDR2 sequences are SGHAT and FQNNGV. Unmatched junction bases numbered 6, after V lost 5 bases and J lost 4 bases.

This clone has a count of ten or more. The read terminates 3 residues before the CDR3 end, so the remaining end is supplied by the germline J gene. The rearrangement uses TRBV19 and TRBJ2-3, with 10 bases lining up with TRBD2. The germline V gene encodes CDR1 LNHDA and CDR2 SQIVND (reference sequence). V was clipped by 5 bases and J by 1 base; unmatched bases: 9. CDR3 length equals 17 residues. CDR3 DNA (partial): TGTGCCAGTAGTCGCCACTCCACTAGCGGGGGCACAGATACG. Its protein product is CASSRHSTSGGTDT. The complete CDR3 sequence is CASSRHSTSGGTDTQYF.

Concerning this clone itself: The CDR3 goes on 3 residues after the read ends, and that part is filled in from the germline J gene. The chain is built from TRBV19 and TRBJ1-5; 8 bases align to TRBD1. The CDR3 spans 16 residues. V shed 5 bases, J shed 5 bases, and the junction held 11 bases outside the gene matches. The germline CDR1 and CDR2 sequences are LNHDA and SQIVND (reference sequence). Partial CDR3 DNA: TGTGCCAGTAGTCCCCCCGGGGCAGGGGGCCATCAGCCC. This sequence encodes CASSPPGAGGHQP. The whole CDR3 sequence is CASSPPGAGGHQPQHF.

Many counts were recorded for this clone. Sequencing ends 3 residues short of the CDR3 end; the germline J gene provides the rest. The chain combines TRBV7-6 with TRBJ2-7; 7 bases are shared with TRBD2. CDR1 and CDR2 from the germline V gene are SGHVS and FNYEAQ. The V gene end was trimmed by 4 bases and the J gene end by 5 bases; junction bases not matched to a gene: 2. The CDR3 spans 12 residues. The CDR3 protein is CASSSTSDEQYF. The CDR3 DNA, read in part, is TGTGCCAGCAGCTCAACTAGCGACGAG.

This clone was detected ten times or more. The read halts 3 residues ahead of the CDR3 end, with the missing end drawn from the germline J gene. The genes are TRBV5-1 and TRBJ2-1, with D uncertain. Germline V CDR1 and CDR2: SGHRS, YFSETQ. This CDR3 region has 15 residues. V was shortened by 2 bases and J by 2 bases, with 11 bases between the two germline ends. CDR3 in amino acids: CASSFPGRPYNEQFF. CDR3 bases read: TGCGCCAGCAGCTTCCCGGGTCGACCCTACAATGAG.

This clone was observed a handful of times. Read coverage stops 3 residues before the CDR3 terminus; the germline J gene supplies the remainder. The V call is TRBV6-4, the J call TRBJ1-2; D not certain. The germline CDR1 and CDR2 sequences are MRHNA and SNTAGT. The CDR3 is made up of 12 amino acids. The covered CDR3 bases are TGTGCCAGCAGTGCCTCAGGTGGCGGC. Protein product: CASSASGGG. The full CDR3 protein reads CASSASGGGYTF.

On this clone: From the germline J gene comes the end of the CDR3, since the read stops 3 residues before it. V is TRBV19 and J is TRBJ2-3, with D possibly being TRBD1 (6 bases). V dropped 5 bases and J dropped 7 bases, with 16 bases sitting between them. Germline V gene data show CDR1 as LNHDA and CDR2 as SQIVND (reference sequence). This CDR3 is 14 amino acids long. CDR3 bases read: TGTGCCAGTAGTCGGAGACAGGAGTCAAATACG. This codes for CASSRRQESNT. The entire CDR3 protein is CASSRRQESNTQYF.

Many counts were recorded for this clone. The CDR3 goes on 3 residues after the read ends, and that part is filled in from the germline J gene. The chain employs TRBV30 and TRBJ2-2; tentative D call: TRBD1 (6 bases). This CDR3 is built from 15 residues. Trimming cost V 8 bases and J 1 base, with 17 bases left between them. The germline V gene encodes CDR1 GTSNPN and CDR2 SVGIG (reference sequence). CDR3 bases read: TGTGCCCGAGGGGGAAACACACTGAACACCGGGGAG. It specifies CARGGNTLNTGE. The CDR3 reads in full as CARGGNTLNTGELFF.

This clone was found many times. The read comes to an end 3 residues before the CDR3 does, leaving the germline J gene to fill in the end. This chain links TRBV2 with TRBJ2-7; TRBD1 matches at 7 bases. V lost 7 bases, J lost 3 bases, and 12 bases stayed unmatched. From germline, CDR1 is SNHLY and CDR2 FYNNEI. This CDR3 contains 15 residues. The CDR3 protein is CASKSQRNRGYEQYF. The sequenced part of the CDR3 DNA is TGTGCCAGCAAGTCCCAAAGGAACAGGGGCTACGAG.

This clone was seen many times. The read halts 3 residues ahead of the CDR3 end, with the missing end drawn from the germline J gene. This chain uses TRBV7-3 with TRBJ2-2, with D unclear. From germline, CDR1 is SGHTA and CDR2 FQGTGA. The CDR3 extends over 15 amino acids. V lost 2 bases, J lost 2 bases, and 9 bases lay in between. CDR3: CASSLGGANTGELFF. The sequenced CDR3 bases are TGTGCCAGCAGCTTAGGCGGAGCCAACACCGGGGAG.